The sequence of this T cell receptor (beta chain) was determined in a study of blood T cell repertoires in COVID-19 (dated by TCRdb to about 2020). About the full investigation: The collaborator samples originated in the United States, Italy and Spain and spanned the acute and convalescent phases of COVID-19. The prospective study material was composed of cDNA or gDNA derived from T cells, B-cell-depleted T cells, or PBMCs. The dataset comprised deeply sampled blood TCRbeta repertoires from subjects exposed to, actively infected with, or recovered from COVID-19. The repertoires were released in a freely available public database intended as a resource for research on the immune response to SARS-CoV-2. Samples came from the ongoing ImmuneRACE study (first 160 participants) plus 1,254 subjects from 6 global collaborators. The sample metadata nearly always contained a de-identified subject ID, COVID-19 status, age in years and sex. Where available, HLA class I and class II types were taken from metadata supplied by the sample provider and were not determined by assay-based typing.

General conclusions and limits of the study: Clinical and demographic metadata were provided uncurated, with the amount varying by source and participant.

Participants in the prospective study were enrolled through a virtual design, were aged roughly 18 to 100 years, and lived in about 25 United States geographic areas. Cohort assignment in the prospective study relied on participant-reported clinical history from a screening survey and a study questionnaire. For ImmuneRACE Cohort 3, a participant was defined as recovered based on two consecutive negative NP/OP PCR tests, clearance by a healthcare professional, or resolution of symptoms. In the prospective study, whole blood, serum and a nasopharyngeal or oropharyngeal swab were collected from each participant by mobile phlebotomists. Additional blood draws and questionnaires over a roughly two-month period could optionally be provided by prospective study participants. Prospective study blood samples were shipped either frozen or at room temperature before DNA extraction. TCRbeta CDR3 regions were amplified from genomic DNA using the immunoSEQ Assay, a bias-controlled multiplex PCR. From the authors' description of their analysis: Nucleated cell counts per sample were estimated from amplification of reference gene primers within the assay. To quantify the absolute abundance of each unique TCRbeta CDR3 rearrangement, sequence reads were collapsed and filtered. Productive Simpson clonality was computed per sample as the square root of Simpson's diversity index over productive rearrangements. Sourced from immuneACCESS, this table was stored by TCRdb with only in-frame sequences that have V and J called. A share of the clones is absent; for the studies checked, an unresolved V gene accounts for under half, and the remainder has no known explanation. Clone size and the V and J calls come from that table; the DNA yielded D and trimming. In this sample the table shows approximately 260,000 clones, roughly 90% of which occur a single time. In total, the top ten clones hold 1.5% to 2% of the sample.

Notes on this clone: What antigen it recognizes has not been identified. No base-level quality is on record; no much larger clone is a single base apart.

The germline V gene yields MNHNS for CDR1 and SASEGT for CDR2. From V the trimming removes 4 bases and from J it removes 2 bases, while the gene matches leave 11 bases of the junction unaccounted for. The CDR3 starts with the cysteine, ends with the phenylalanine, and has 17 residues. Just the 51-base CDR3 DNA is kept, in frame starting at base 1. The sequence came from a woman between 55 and 75 years old who had recovered from COVID-19. The sequenced sample was PBMCs or T cells enriched from blood (not recorded which). The chain was built from TRBV6-1 and TRBJ2-5, with 9 central nucleotides matching TRBD2. The bases are TGTGCCAGCAGTGGGGCGGCTAGCGGGATGAGGCAAGAGACCCAGTACTTC. The resulting protein is CASSGAASGMRQETQYF.